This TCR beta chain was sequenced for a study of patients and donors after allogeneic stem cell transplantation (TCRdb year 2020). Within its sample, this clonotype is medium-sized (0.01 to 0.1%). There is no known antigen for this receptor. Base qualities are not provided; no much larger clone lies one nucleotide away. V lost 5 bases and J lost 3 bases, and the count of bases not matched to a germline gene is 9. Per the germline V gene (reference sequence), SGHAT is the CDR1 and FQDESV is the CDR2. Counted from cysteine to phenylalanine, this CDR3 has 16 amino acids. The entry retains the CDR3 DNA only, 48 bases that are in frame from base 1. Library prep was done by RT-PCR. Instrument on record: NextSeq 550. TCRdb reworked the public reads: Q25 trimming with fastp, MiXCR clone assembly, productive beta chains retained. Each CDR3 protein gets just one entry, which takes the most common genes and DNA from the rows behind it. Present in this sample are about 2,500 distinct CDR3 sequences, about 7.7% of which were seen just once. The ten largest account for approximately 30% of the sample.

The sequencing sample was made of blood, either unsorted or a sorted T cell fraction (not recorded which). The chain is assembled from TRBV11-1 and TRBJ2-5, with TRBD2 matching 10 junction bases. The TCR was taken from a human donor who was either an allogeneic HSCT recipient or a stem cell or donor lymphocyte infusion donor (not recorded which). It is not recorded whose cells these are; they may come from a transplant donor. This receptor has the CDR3 CASSARTGLAEETQYF. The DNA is TGTGCCAGCAGCGCCCGGACTGGACTAGCGGAAGAGACCCAGTACTTC.